This T cell receptor (beta chain) was recorded in a study of CXCR4 blockade with PD-1 therapy in pancreatic cancer. Libraries were prepared by immunoSEQ multiplex PCR; TCRdb keeps only in-frame clonotypes and omits some of them. The profile shows some 5,800 clones, about a third of them singletons. This CDR3 contains 14 residues. V was pared by 0 bases and J by 3 bases, with 8 bases between. From germline, CDR1 is MGHDK and CDR2 SYGVNS. The TCR originated in a human donor with pancreatic ductal adenocarcinoma. This chain joins TRBV25-1 and TRBJ1-1, with D unresolved. The sample was tumor tissue. CDR3: CASSEYGGYTEAFF. As DNA, the CDR3 is TGTGCCAGCAGTGAATATGGAGGGTACACTGAAGCTTTCTTT. The full variable domain, its missing parts supplied by reference TRBV25-1 and TRBJ1-1, is EADIYQTPRYLVIGTGKKITLECSQTMGHDKMYWYQQDPGMELHLIHYSYGVNSTEKGDLSSESTVSRIRTEHFPLTLESARPSHTSQYLCASSEYGGYTEAFFGQGTRLTVV.